Reported below is one T cell receptor beta chain. The germline V gene has CDR1 MNHEY and CDR2 SVGAGI. Trimming removed 3 bases from V and 4 bases from J; junction bases left unmatched: 2. This CDR3 contains 15 residues. iRepertoire HTBI primers and Arm-PCR of CDR3 regions built TCR beta libraries. TCRdb re-called the multiplex PCR reads with MiXCR, one entry per CDR3 protein. The sample holds 400,000 to 500,000 distinct CDR3 sequences, 20% to 25% seen once. Time point meaning: persistent/refractory GD, antithyroid drugs over 5 years with positive TRAb. Making the TCR library involved RNA that had been extracted from PBMCs. The sample is drawn from a study of regulatory T cells in long-lasting Graves disease.

The chain joins TRBV6-5 to TRBJ2-1; 11 nucleotides line up with TRBD2. Sequencing was performed on peripheral blood mononuclear cells (PBMCs), taken when the disease was refractory, from a patient treated with antithyroid drugs. The receptor was derived from a female donor with Graves disease. The CDR3 coding sequence is TGTGCCAGCAGTTATGGGACTAGCGGATACAATGAGCAGTTCTTC. It is translated as CASSYGTSGYNEQFF.